This TCR beta chain is drawn from a study of blood T cell repertoires in COVID-19. The overall study: Sites in the United States, Italy and Spain provided acute and convalescent COVID-19 samples. T cells, B-cell-depleted T cells, or PBMCs provided the cDNA or gDNA that served as material.

Authors' analysis steps: For nucleated cells, counts were estimated from reference gene primer amplification. This table comes from immunoSEQ multiplex PCR, and its TCRdb copy is limited to in-frame clones, with some not included. That table supplies the V and J calls and clone size; D and trimming were determined from the DNA. The data hold about 140,000 clones, with more than 75% observed a single time. The source is a woman aged 50 to 65 with acute or convalescent COVID-19. Sequences were obtained from peripheral blood.

The CDR3 nucleotides are TGTGCCAGCAGCTTACCACTAGCGGGGGTCACAGATACGCAGTATTTT. As protein: CASSLPLAGVTDTQYF. V is TRBV7-9 and J is TRBJ2-3, with TRBD2 matching 11 bases. V shed 2 bases and J 2 bases; nucleotides not matched to a gene: 3. CDR1 SEHNR and CDR2 FQNEAQ come from the germline V gene (reference sequence). The CDR3 loop spans 16 amino acids.